The clone carrying this T cell receptor (beta chain) showed up just a few times. Its antigen is still unknown. This sample was included in a study of cytomegalovirus exposure and HLA in healthy donors. Study-level results: Several top significant clusters appeared, in a later analysis, to be linked to common viral pathogens. Equally common other TCR beta chains were less clonally expanded than HLA-associated ones, a later analysis found.

A multiplex PCR was run with 60 Vbeta primers and 13 Jbeta primers. Only in-frame clones appear in the TCRdb table, and some are missing; sequencing was by immunoSEQ multiplex PCR. The sample yields fewer than 150,000 clones, 70% to 80% seen once. Sequencing input: PBMCs. The source is a woman in her 40s in good health and CMV-seropositive.

In DNA, the CDR3 is TGTGCCAGCAGTTTGACAGGGATCACCGGGGAGCTGTTTTTT. Residues: CASSLTGITGELFF. This sequence joins TRBV28 and TRBJ2-2; 7 bases map to TRBD1. The CDR3 consists of 14 residues. Germline lookup yields CDR1 MDHEN and CDR2 SYDVKM. The V and J ends lost 3 bases and 4 bases, in that order; junction bases with no gene match: 2.